The 5 T cell receptor beta chains below all came from one sample that was sequenced in a study of beta chain features in type 1 diabetes. cDNA synthesis used the whole RNA isolate, giving expressed TCRB sequences. Sequencing was performed with immunoSEQ multiplex PCR; in TCRdb, only in-frame clones are kept and a portion is missing. The profile covers around 430,000 clones, with roughly 31% appearing a single time and more than 0.055% taken by the ten largest. Sample: naive CD4+ T cells from blood. The receptors were sampled from a man in his late teens or twenties in good health.

This clone has more than one count but fewer than ten. The chain's CDR3 is CASSFMGNEQFF. CDR3 nucleotides: TGTGCCAGCAGCTTTATGGGCAATGAGCAGTTCTTC. The rearrangement links TRBV13 to TRBJ2-1; no definite D call. V lost 3 bases, J lost 6 bases, and 6 bases lay in between. The CDR3 is made up of 12 amino acids. Germline V gives CDR1 PRHDT, CDR2 FYEKMQ (reference sequence).

This chain joins TRBV7-6 and TRBJ2-5; 13 bases are a match to TRBD2. The CDR3 is made up of 16 amino acids. CDR1 and CDR2 (germline): SGHVS, FNYEAQ. Germline trimming cut 5 bases from V and 5 bases from J; bases unmatched to any gene: 8. The CDR3 DNA is TGTGCCAGCAGCCCTCGGACTAGCGGGAGCTTGGAGACCCAGTACTTC. Its translation: CASSPRTSGSLETQYF.

V gene TRBV19 combines with J gene TRBJ2-1; 7 positions agree with TRBD1. The ends lost 0 bases at V and 4 bases at J; junction bases unmatched: 3. Germline V gene lookup returns CDR1 LNHDA and CDR2 SQIVND (reference sequence). The CDR3 sequence is 15 residues long. The CDR3 nucleotides are TGTGCCAGTAGTATAGATACAGGGGCTTACAATGAGCAGTTCTTC. Translated, it gives CASSIDTGAYNEQFF.

This clone was counted between two and nine times. The V call is TRBV29-1, the J call TRBJ2-5; D is ambiguous. Germline CDR1 reads SQVTM; CDR2 reads ANQGSEA. This CDR3 contains 12 residues. Trimming cost V 6 bases and J 5 bases, with 13 bases left between them. The CDR3 sequence is CSVRQGPETQYF. The CDR3 DNA follows: TGCAGCGTCAGACAAGGCCCCGAGACCCAGTACTTC. The complete variable domain, with remaining parts taken from reference TRBV29-1 and TRBJ2-5, reads SAVISQKPSRDICQRGTSLTIQCQVDSQVTMMFWYRQQPGQSLTLIATANQGSEATYESGFVIDKFPISRPNLTFSTLTVSNMSPEDSSIYLCSVRQGPETQYFGPGTRLLVL.

This clone has a handful of counts. The V gene is TRBV14, the J gene TRBJ2-7; 7 bases map to TRBD2. With 4 bases clipped from V and 5 bases from J, the junction kept 5 bases outside the gene matches. Germline V CDR1 and CDR2: SGHDN, FVKESK. This CDR3 is built from 13 residues. The CDR3 DNA sequence: TGTGCCAGCAGCCGGGGAGGGTTTGACGAGCAGTACTTC. Protein product: CASSRGGFDEQYF.